These 31 T cell receptor beta chains were sequenced from one sample in a study of T cell clonality in common variable immunodeficiency. Using immunoSEQ multiplex PCR, the repertoire was profiled, and TCRdb retains in-frame clones only, with some absent. The sample contains 35,000 to 50,000 clones, none of them singletons. Input material: peripheral blood mononuclear cells. The receptor source for this set is a person between 18 and 75 years old in good health.

This clone was seen at least ten times. The CDR3 is cut off 3 residues early in the read; its end comes from the germline J gene. The chain carries TRBV24-1 and TRBJ2-3; the match to TRBD1 covers 8 bases. Per the germline V gene, CDR1 is KGHDR and CDR2 is SFDVKD. Trimming took 3 bases from V and 5 from J; bases not matched to a gene: 6. This CDR3 is 15 amino acids long. The part of the CDR3 DNA that was read is TGTGCCACCAGTGATACCCAGACAGGGGTAGATACG. It is translated as CATSDTQTGVDT. The CDR3 in its entirety is CATSDTQTGVDTQYF.

This clone was counted many times. Read data end 3 residues before the CDR3 end; the end is taken from the germline J gene. The J gene is TRBJ1-5, the V gene TRBV5-6; TRBD1 agrees at 7 bases. Germline V gives CDR1 SGHDT, CDR2 YYEEEE. This CDR3 contains 13 residues. Trimming cost V 5 bases and J 4 bases; bases outside gene matches: 3. The CDR3 bases that were read are TGTGCCAGCAGTATGACAGGGAATCAGCCC. This gives the protein CASSMTGNQP. The whole CDR3 is CASSMTGNQPQHF.

At least ten counts were recorded for this clone. CDR3 protein: CASRGTGSSPLHF. Partial CDR3 DNA: TGCGCCAGCAGAGGGACAGGTTCTTCACCC. The rearrangement links TRBV10-2 to TRBJ1-6, with TRBD1 identical over 8 bases. Sequencing ends 3 residues short of the CDR3 end; the germline J gene provides the rest. Germline CDR1 is WSHSY and CDR2 is SAAADI. The CDR3 contains 13 residues. V lost 6 bases, J lost 9 bases, and 4 bases stayed unmatched.

With regard to this clone: The read finishes 3 residues shy of the CDR3 end, and the germline J gene is used to complete it. V and J are TRBV7-9 and TRBJ1-2, with D perhaps TRBD1 (5 bases). Germline V gene data show CDR1 as SEHNR and CDR2 as FQNEAQ (reference sequence). This CDR3 contains 15 residues. The DNA read from the CDR3 is TGTGCCAGCAGCAAATCGACAGATCTCCAGGAGACC. This translates into CASSKSTDLQET. The whole CDR3 protein is CASSKSTDLQETYTF.

This clone was seen ten or more times. With the read ending 3 residues before the CDR3 end, the germline J gene is used to fill in that end. V and J are TRBV20-1 and TRBJ2-7, with a tentative D call TRBD1 (6 bases). CDR3 length: 13 amino acids. V lost 4 bases to trimming and J lost 2 bases, with 12 bases between them. Germline-derived CDR1 and CDR2 are DFQATT and SNEGSKA (reference sequence). CDR3 residues: CSAIDRFPYEQYF. The sequenced part of the CDR3 DNA is TGCAGTGCTATTGACAGGTTTCCCTACGAG.

This clone occurred many times. The DNA ends 3 residues before the CDR3 does, and the rest of the CDR3 is filled in from the germline J gene. The genes are TRBV10-3 and TRBJ1-2; tentatively, D is TRBD1 (5 bases). Trimming left V 6 bases short and J 4 bases short, with 12 bases between. The CDR3 length is 13 residues. The V gene's germline CDR1 is ENHRY and CDR2 SYGVKD. The DNA read from the CDR3 is TGTGCCATCAGCCTCCAGGGCAGCTATGGC. Its protein product is CAISLQGSYG. The entire CDR3 sequence reads CAISLQGSYGYTF.

In this sample, this clone turned up many times. With the read ending 3 residues before the CDR3 end, the germline J gene is used to fill in that end. V usage is TRBV6-4 and J usage is TRBJ1-1; D gene uncertain. Trimming stripped 6 bases from V and 0 bases from J, with 8 bases between. The CDR3 has 13 amino acids. CDR1 is MRHNA and CDR2 is SNTAGT in the germline V gene. The CDR3 reads CASSLEVNTEAFF. The sequenced part of the CDR3 DNA is TGTGCCAGCAGCCTCGAGGTGAACACTGAA.

Ten or more counts support this clone. With the read ending 3 residues before the CDR3 end, the germline J gene is used to fill in that end. V usage is TRBV20-1 and J usage is TRBJ1-1; weak D call: TRBD1 (5 bases). Deletions cut 0 bases from V and 4 bases from J, with 15 bases between. Germline V gene sequence: CDR1 DFQATT, CDR2 SNEGSKA (reference sequence). The CDR3 has 15 residues. CDR3 DNA, as far as it was read: TGCAGTGCTAGAGAGGCTCAGGGATGGGCCACTGAA. This sequence encodes CSAREAQGWATE. The full CDR3 protein is CSAREAQGWATEAFF.

Ten or more counts support this clone. The missing CDR3 end, 3 residues past where the read stops, is filled in from the germline J gene. The chain has TRBV12-3 or TRBV12-4 and TRBJ2-1, with TRBD2 identical over 11 bases. The CDR3 contains 16 residues. Losses at the gene ends were 4 bases for V and 6 bases for J; bases not matched to a gene: 8. The part of the CDR3 DNA that was read is TGTGCCAGCAGTTCAATAGCGGGGGGGCTCTTCAATGAG. Protein product: CASSSIAGGLFNE. The CDR3 in its entirety is CASSSIAGGLFNEQFF.

This clone was recorded many times. The sequenced fragment ends 3 residues before the CDR3 boundary, so the rest is inferred from the germline J gene. This chain joins TRBV28 and TRBJ1-5, with TRBD1 as a possible D gene (6 bases). With 6 bases removed from V and 0 bases from J, the gap between germline ends came to 15 bases. Germline assignment: CDR1 MDHEN and CDR2 SYDVKM. There are 16 residues in the CDR3. CDR3 DNA, as far as it was read: TGTGCCAGCAGGGAAGCCGAACAGGGTAGCAATCAGCCC. This encodes CASREAEQGSNQP. In full, the CDR3 reads CASREAEQGSNQPQHF. The full variable domain, completed using reference TRBV28 and TRBJ1-5, is DVKVTQSSRYLVKRTGEKVFLECVQDMDHENMFWYRQDPGLGLRLIYFSYDVKMKEKGDIPEGYSVSREKKERFSLILESASTNQTSMYLCASREAEQGSNQPQHFGDGTRLSIL.

The sample holds many counts of this clone. The CDR3 spells CASSVGSGTGFDEQYF. The sequenced CDR3 bases are TGTGCCAGCAGCGTAGGCTCAGGGACAGGGTTTGACGAG. The V and J genes are TRBV9 and TRBJ2-7, with TRBD1 identical over 9 bases. The read terminates 3 residues ahead of where the CDR3 ends, so the germline J gene completes it. The ends lost 0 bases at V and 5 bases at J; junction bases unmatched: 9. The CDR3 totals 16 residues. CDR1 and CDR2 from the germline V gene are SGDLS and YYNGEE.

This clone was observed at least ten times. The CDR3 extends 3 residues past the end of the read, so its final part is completed from the germline J gene. The chain links TRBV30 to TRBJ2-7; 11 bases are a match to TRBD2. Trimming removed 0 bases from V and 4 bases from J; junction bases left unmatched: 2. Germline CDR1 is GTSNPN and CDR2 is SVGIG (reference sequence). This CDR3 is 14 amino acids long. CDR3 region: CAWSVASGRYEQYF. CDR3 DNA (partial): TGTGCCTGGAGTGTGGCTAGCGGGAGGTACGAG.

There are many counts of this clone. The CDR3 is cut off 3 residues early in the read; its end comes from the germline J gene. The V and J genes are TRBV15 and TRBJ1-1; D possibly corresponds to TRBD1 (5 bases). The CDR3 is 15 amino acids. Trimming left V 1 base short and J 6 bases short, with 15 bases between. Germline CDR1 is LNHNV and CDR2 is YYDKDF (reference sequence). Here the CDR3 reads CATSRVLGEGSEAFF. The DNA read from the CDR3 is TGTGCCACCAGCAGAGTCTTGGGTGAGGGGTCTGAA.

Many counts were recorded for this clone. Here the CDR3 reads CASSYSGGAGNEQFF. CDR3 DNA (partial): TGTGCCAGCAGTTACTCCGGGGGGGCCGGGAATGAG. V and J are TRBV6-2 or TRBV6-3 and TRBJ2-1; the match to TRBD2 covers 8 bases. The sequence runs out 3 residues before the end of the CDR3; the remainder is reconstructed from the germline J gene. With 0 bases clipped from V and 7 bases from J, the junction kept 5 bases outside the gene matches. Germline V gene sequence: CDR1 MNHEY, CDR2 SVGEGT. The CDR3 covers 15 residues.

This clone occurred many times. The CDR3 end is not reached by the read, which stops 3 residues before it; the germline J gene fills it in. The chain carries TRBV13 and TRBJ2-1; D is uncertain. V was cut by 6 bases and J by 7 bases, with 7 bases left in between. Looked up from germline, CDR1 is PRHDT and CDR2 is FYEKMQ (reference sequence). The CDR3 totals 11 residues. The CDR3 loop is CASSVKNEQFF. The DNA read from the CDR3 is TGTGCCAGCAGTGTTAAAAATGAG.

The table lists this clone with many counts. The read falls 3 residues short of the CDR3 end, and the missing part is taken from the germline J gene. The chain uses TRBV6-1 and TRBJ2-5; 11 bases line up with TRBD2. After removal of 4 bases from V and 0 bases from J, the junction contained 1 base not matched to a gene. This CDR3 has 15 residues. Germline V gene data show CDR1 as MNHNS and CDR2 as SASEGT. Partial CDR3 DNA: TGTGCCAGCAGTGGGACTAGCGGGTACCAAGAGACC. This encodes CASSGTSGYQET. Given in full, the CDR3 is CASSGTSGYQETQYF.

This clone came up many times. The missing CDR3 end, 3 residues past where the read stops, is filled in from the germline J gene. The genes are TRBV27 and TRBJ2-3; the match to TRBD2 covers 11 bases. V trimming: 2 bases; J trimming: 2 bases; junction bases outside the gene matches: 6. In germline, CDR1 is MNHEY, CDR2 SMNVEV (reference sequence). The CDR3 consists of 17 residues. CDR3 DNA (partial): TGTGCCAGCAGTTTAATGGCTAGCGGGAGGACCACAGATACG. It encodes CASSLMASGRTTDT. The CDR3 reads in full as CASSLMASGRTTDTQYF.

This clone showed up just a few times. The CDR3 goes on 3 residues after the read ends, and that part is filled in from the germline J gene. The J gene is TRBJ1-2, the V gene TRBV19; D is perhaps TRBD1 (5 bases). The CDR3 extends over 16 amino acids. The germline CDR1 and CDR2 sequences are LNHDA and SQIVND (reference sequence). Here the CDR3 reads CASSSLGPLGVNDYTF. Incomplete CDR3 DNA: TGTGCCAGTAGTTCCCTGGGCCCTTTAGGGGTCAATGAC. Full variable domain (remainder filled in from reference TRBV19 and TRBJ1-2): DGGITQSPKYLFRKEGQNVTLSCEQNLNHDAMYWYRQDPGQGLRLIYYSQIVNDFQKGDIAEGYSVSREKKESFPLTVTSAQKNPTAFYLCASSSLGPLGVNDYTFGSGTRLTVV.

This clone was observed many times. Read sequence stops 3 residues before the CDR3 end, and the germline J gene provides the missing end. The chain couples TRBV12-3 or TRBV12-4 to TRBJ2-4; either TRBD1 or TRBD2 may fit D (5 bases each). This CDR3 is built from 17 residues. V gave up 2 bases and J gave up 3 bases, with 17 bases separating them. The chain's CDR3 is CASSLFDGGQSKNIQYF. The part of the CDR3 DNA that was read is TGTGCCAGCAGTTTATTCGACGGAGGACAAAGCAAAAACATT.

This clone has ten or more counts. The read terminates 3 residues ahead of where the CDR3 ends, so the germline J gene completes it. The chain carries TRBV30 and TRBJ1-5; TRBD1 agrees at 8 bases. The V and J ends lost 0 bases and 4 bases, in that order; junction bases with no gene match: 5. Germline V gives CDR1 GTSNPN, CDR2 SVGIG (reference sequence). This CDR3 is built from 15 residues. The CDR3 bases that were read are TGTGCCTGGAGTGTAGCAGGGGGCGGGAATCAGCCC. Protein: CAWSVAGGGNQP. The complete CDR3 sequence is CAWSVAGGGNQPQHF.

This clone was seen at least ten times. The covered CDR3 bases are TGTGCCAGCAGCTTATCAGTAAACACCGGGGAG. As protein: CASSLSVNTGE. The full CDR3 sequence reads CASSLSVNTGELFF. The chain joins TRBV7-6 to TRBJ2-2; D not resolved. From the germline J gene comes the end of the CDR3, since the read stops 3 residues before it. The CDR3 is 14 amino acids. Germline V gene sequence: CDR1 SGHVS, CDR2 FNYEAQ. Trimming took 2 bases from V and 2 from J, leaving 6 bases between them.

This clone appeared many times. The CDR3 end lies 3 residues beyond the end of the read and is filled in from the germline J gene. This chain joins TRBV2 and TRBJ2-2; the match to TRBD2 covers 8 bases. This CDR3 comprises 15 residues. From germline, CDR1 is SNHLY and CDR2 FYNNEI. The part of the CDR3 DNA that was read is TGTGCCAGCAGTGAGAGAAAGCGGGGGCCCGGGAGG. This sequence encodes CASSERKRGPGR. The entire CDR3 protein reads CASSERKRGPGRLFF.

This clone was counted at least ten times. The CDR3 end is not reached by the read, which stops 3 residues before it; the germline J gene fills it in. The V and J genes are TRBV20-1 and TRBJ1-1; D is undetermined. Germline V gene sequence: CDR1 DFQATT, CDR2 SNEGSKA (reference sequence). The CDR3 consists of 10 residues. V lost 3 bases, J lost 5 bases, and 4 bases lay in between. Partial CDR3 DNA: TGCAGTGCTAGCGTAACTGAA. Translation: CSASVTE. The entire CDR3 protein reads CSASVTEAFF.

This clone occurred many times. The DNA ends 3 residues before the CDR3 does, and the rest of the CDR3 is filled in from the germline J gene. The chain is built from TRBV11-2 and TRBJ1-1; D is uncertain. Germline values: CDR1 SGHAT, CDR2 FQNNGV. Trimming stripped 4 bases from V and 0 bases from J, with 9 bases between. The CDR3 consists of 14 residues. CDR3 loop: CASSSLGMNTEAFF. The covered CDR3 bases are TGTGCCAGCAGCTCACTAGGAATGAACACTGAA. The full variable domain, completed using reference TRBV11-2 and TRBJ1-1, is EAGVAQSPRYKIIEKRQSVAFWCNPISGHATLYWYQQILGQGPKLLIQFQNNGVVDDSQLPKDRFSAERLKGVDSTLKIQPAKLEDSAVYLCASSSLGMNTEAFFGQGTRLTVV.

Many counts were recorded for this clone. The read finishes 3 residues shy of the CDR3 end, and the germline J gene is used to complete it. The genes are TRBV5-1 and TRBJ1-1; TRBD1 is a possible D gene (5 bases). The CDR3 sequence is 14 residues long. The germline V and J ends were trimmed by 0 bases and 4 bases, with 10 bases remaining between them. The germline V gene encodes CDR1 SGHRS and CDR2 YFSETQ. The CDR3 bases that were read are TGCGCCAGCAGCTTGGCCGGGGGGGGCACTGAA. This encodes CASSLAGGGTE. The complete CDR3 reads CASSLAGGGTEAFF.

This clone came up many times. The DNA ends 3 residues before the CDR3 does, and the rest of the CDR3 is filled in from the germline J gene. V and J are TRBV5-5 and TRBJ1-2; 7 nucleotides align to TRBD1. Germline V gene lookup returns CDR1 SGHKS and CDR2 YYEKEE (reference sequence). The CDR3 loop spans 15 amino acids. V was clipped by 1 base and J by 5 bases; unmatched bases: 8. The CDR3 bases that were read are TGTGCCAGCAGCTTGTCAGGGGGAATGGATTATGGC. It translates to CASSLSGGMDYG. The full CDR3 protein is CASSLSGGMDYGYTF.

This clone was observed at least ten times. The CDR3 reads CASSLLGLGETQYF. The covered CDR3 bases are TGTGCCAGCAGCTTACTTGGACTAGGAGAGACC. The V and J genes are TRBV13 and TRBJ2-5, with 7 bases fitting TRBD2. Read data end 3 residues before the CDR3 end; the end is taken from the germline J gene. The ends lost 2 bases at V and 4 bases at J; junction bases unmatched: 4. The CDR3 has 14 residues. Germline assignment: CDR1 PRHDT and CDR2 FYEKMQ (reference sequence).

This clone was found many times. Read data end 3 residues before the CDR3 end; the end is taken from the germline J gene. The chain recombines TRBV7-2 with TRBJ2-1, with TRBD2 matching over 12 bases. The trim removed 3 bases at V and 6 bases at J, leaving 3 bases unmatched. CDR3 length: 15 amino acids. The germline V gene encodes CDR1 SGHTA and CDR2 FQGNSA. CDR3 DNA (partial): TGTGCCAGCAGCTTGCCGGGACTAGCGGGCAATGAG. Translating gives CASSLPGLAGNE. The complete CDR3 reads CASSLPGLAGNEQFF.

In the case of this clone: With the read ending 3 residues before the CDR3 end, the germline J gene is used to fill in that end. This sequence joins TRBV7-3 and TRBJ1-2; weak D call: TRBD1 (5 bases). Germline V gene sequence: CDR1 SGHTA, CDR2 FQGTGA. The CDR3 is made up of 17 amino acids. CDR3 loop: CASSSTGLVLSYNDYTF. CDR3 DNA, as far as it was read: TGTGCCAGCAGCTCCACGGGACTAGTCCTCTCCTACAATGAC. The whole variable domain, filled in from reference TRBV7-3 and TRBJ1-2, reads GAGVSQTPSNKVTEKGKYVELRCDPISGHTALYWYRQSLGQGPEFLIYFQGTGAADDSGLPNDRFFAVRPEGSVSTLKIQRTERGDSAVYLCASSSTGLVLSYNDYTFGSGTRLTVV.

This clone was seen ten or more times. The CDR3 reads CASLDSIDIQYF. Incomplete CDR3 DNA: TGTGCCAGCTTGGATAGCATTGACATT. The V call is TRBV7-9, the J call TRBJ2-4, with D hard to call. The CDR3 goes on 3 residues after the read ends, and that part is filled in from the germline J gene. Germline V gene lookup returns CDR1 SEHNR and CDR2 FQNEAQ (reference sequence). There are 12 residues in the CDR3. V was shortened by 8 bases and J by 8 bases, with 13 bases between the two germline ends.

This clone was observed many times. Read sequence stops 3 residues before the CDR3 end, and the germline J gene provides the missing end. The V gene is TRBV19, the J gene TRBJ1-2, with D maybe TRBD1 (6 bases). Germline V gene data show CDR1 as LNHDA and CDR2 as SQIVND (reference sequence). The CDR3 totals 12 residues. The DNA read from the CDR3 is TGTGCCAGTAGATCAGGGGCGGGCGGC. This sequence encodes CASRSGAGG. The whole CDR3 is CASRSGAGGYTF.